The sequence of this TCR beta chain was determined in a study of Ad26.COV2.S vaccination and SARS-CoV-2 variants. Study context: Donor allocation was to the COV1001 Ad26.COV2.S trial arm.

This sample's treatment: around 19 received Ad26.COV2.S at low or high dose, single or two shots; five or six received placebo; per-sample allocation not given. Sampling took place 63 days after the first vaccine or placebo injection. Adults aged 18-55 years in Boston included the donor. Concerning this clone itself: Its antigen remains unknown.

Study observations and caveats: An underestimation of total T cell responses may have resulted from the TCR breadth and depth analyses. Comparability of non-spike TCR breadth was observed across vaccine and placebo recipients.

Data came from immunoSEQ multiplex PCR; TCRdb stores just in-frame clones and leaves some out. Of about 450,000 clones in the sample, roughly 89% were seen once. Material: peripheral blood, obtained in a trial of Ad26.COV2.S vaccine versus placebo. The sequence derives from a person aged 18-60 years who received the Ad26.COV2.S COVID-19 vaccine or a placebo.

The CDR3 DNA sequence: TGTGCCAGCTCACCAAGGGCTGGCAATCAGCCCCAGCATTTT. Translating gives CASSPRAGNQPQHF. The chain has TRBV18 and TRBJ1-5; unclear D gene. CDR3 size: 14 residues. Trimming took off 2 bases at V and 2 bases at J, with 7 bases between the two ends. Germline CDR1 is KGHSH and CDR2 is LQKENI.